The subject of this entry is one TCR beta chain. The source of the sample is a study of T cell responses to AZD1222 COVID-19 vaccine. V dropped 7 bases and J dropped 6; count of bases not matched to a gene: 5. CDR3 length: 13 amino acids. Germline values: CDR1 MNHEY, CDR2 SVGAGI. Clones were sequenced by immunoSEQ multiplex PCR, and TCRdb holds only the in-frame ones, with some missing. The table has tens of thousands of clones, 82% seen once. The rearrangement uses TRBV6-5 and TRBJ2-7, with 11 bases matching TRBD1. This clonotype originated in an adult in good health. The starting material was peripheral blood, obtained on day 0 of AZD1222 vaccination. The CDR3 sequence is CASKGQGASEQYF. The CDR3 nucleotides read TGTGCCAGCAAAGGACAGGGGGCAAGCGAGCAGTACTTC.